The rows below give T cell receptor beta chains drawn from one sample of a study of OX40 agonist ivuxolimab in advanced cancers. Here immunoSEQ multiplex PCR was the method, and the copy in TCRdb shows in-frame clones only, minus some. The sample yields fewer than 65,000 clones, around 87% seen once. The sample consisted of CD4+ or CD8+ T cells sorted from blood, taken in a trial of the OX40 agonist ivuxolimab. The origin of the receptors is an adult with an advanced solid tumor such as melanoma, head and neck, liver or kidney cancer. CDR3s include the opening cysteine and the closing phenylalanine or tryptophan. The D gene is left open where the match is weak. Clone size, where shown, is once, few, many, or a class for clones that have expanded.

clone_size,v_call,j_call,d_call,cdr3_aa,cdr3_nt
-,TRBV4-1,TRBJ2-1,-,CASSPARSKANNEQFF,TGCGCCAGCAGCCCAGCCCGGAGTAAAGCCAACAATGAGCAGTTCTTC
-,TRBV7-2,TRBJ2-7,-,CASSPEGRGEQYF,TGTGCCAGCAGCCCAGAGGGAAGGGGCGAGCAGTACTTC
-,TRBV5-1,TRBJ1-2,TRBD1,CASSADRSYGYTF,TGCGCCAGCAGCGCGGACAGGTCGTATGGCTACACCTTC
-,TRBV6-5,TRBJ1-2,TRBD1,CASRPDREIYGYTF,TGTGCCAGCAGGCCTGACAGGGAGATCTATGGCTACACCTTC
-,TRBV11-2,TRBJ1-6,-,CASSPPFRFDSPLHF,TGTGCCAGCAGCCCTCCGTTTCGCTTCGATTCACCCCTCCACTTT
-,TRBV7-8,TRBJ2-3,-,CASSLVGQSTDTQYF,TGTGCCAGCAGCTTAGTTGGGCAGAGCACAGATACGCAGTATTTT
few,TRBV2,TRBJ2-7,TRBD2,CASSEFGGRTAIGQYF,TGTGCCAGCAGTGAATTCGGCGGGAGGACCGCTATAGGGCAGTACTTC
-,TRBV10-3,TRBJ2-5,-,CAISESGGQETQYF,TGTGCCATCAGTGAGTCGGGGGGACAAGAGACCCAGTACTTC
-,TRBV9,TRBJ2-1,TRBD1,CASSEGQGSYNEQFF,TGTGCCAGCAGCGAAGGACAGGGGAGTTACAATGAGCAGTTCTTC
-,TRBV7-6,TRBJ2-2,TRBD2,CASRKKPPSGVNTGELFF,TGTGCCAGCAGGAAAAAGCCGCCTAGCGGGGTAAACACCGGGGAGCTGTTTTTT
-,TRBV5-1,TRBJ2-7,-,CASSPSGTTAYEQYF,TGCGCCAGCAGCCCCTCCGGGACAACAGCCTACGAGCAGTACTTC
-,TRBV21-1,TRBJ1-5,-,CASSKDQGIRQPQHF,TGTGCCAGCAGCAAAGACCAGGGAATAAGGCAGCCCCAGCATTTT
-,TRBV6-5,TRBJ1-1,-,CASSYRTRTMNTEAFF,TGTGCCAGCAGTTACCGGACCAGGACGATGAACACTGAAGCTTTCTTT
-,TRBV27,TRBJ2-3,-,CASSLIPRGWTDTQYF,TGTGCCAGCAGTCTCATCCCACGGGGTTGGACAGATACGCAGTATTTT
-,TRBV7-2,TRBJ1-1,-,CASSLKVGTEAFF,TGTGCCAGCAGCTTAAAGGTTGGCACTGAAGCTTTCTTT
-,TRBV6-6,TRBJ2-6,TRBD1,CASSYRTGTGANVLTF,TGTGCCAGCAGTTACCGGACAGGGACTGGGGCCAACGTCCTGACTTTC
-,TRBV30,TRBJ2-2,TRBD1,CAWSGDRVSNTGELFF,TGTGCCTGGAGTGGGGACAGGGTTTCAAACACCGGGGAGCTGTTTTTT